In its sample, the clone carrying this T cell receptor (beta chain) was seen a few times. These data originate in a study of response to subunit inactivated influenza vaccine. TCRdb itself ran the RT-PCR reads through MiXCR, one entry per CDR3 protein. The data show about 540,000 distinct CDR3 sequences, with under 25% seen just once and approximately 2.9% held by the top ten. The germline gives CDR1 SEHNR, CDR2 FQNEAQ (reference sequence). This CDR3 region has 15 residues. J lost 2 bases, V lost 4 bases, and 3 bases had no gene match. These data are also associated with another study on T cells expressing NK-cell markers. This second study says: Scientists made TCR beta cDNA using 5'RACE template switching with UMIs. These same clonotypes (in several donors) also led the CD3+CD56-NKG2C+ fraction.

The gene calls are TRBV7-9 and TRBJ2-7, with 12 bases lining up with TRBD2. The TCR was taken from a man between 45 and 60 years old who received an inactivated influenza vaccine. Material: CD4+ T cells sorted from PBMCs, obtained 11 to 12 days after vaccination. The chain's CDR3 is CASSWTSGKPYEQYF. The CDR3 nucleotides read TGTGCCAGCAGCTGGACTAGCGGGAAACCCTACGAGCAGTACTTC. Full variable domain (rest looked up from reference TRBV7-9 and TRBJ2-7): DTGVSQNPRHKITKRGQNVTFRCDPISEHNRLYWYRQTLGQGPEFLTYFQNEAQLEKSRLLSDRFSAERPKGSFSTLEIQRTEQGDSAMYLCASSWTSGKPYEQYFGPGTRLTVT.